This T cell receptor beta chain was captured in a study of T cells in Graves' hyperthyroidism and ophthalmopathy. Subjects aged 18 to 65 presented with newly diagnosed hyperthyroidism of less than 2 months' duration. Any symptoms of ophthalmopathy came after the first hyperthyroidism diagnosis, from which the blood sample dates. The CDR3 has 19 residues. The J segment lost 2 bases and the V segment lost 6 bases, leaving 19 bases of the junction unmatched. Per germline, CDR1 SGDLS and CDR2 YYNGEE. The CDR3 regions of TCR beta were amplified from RNA transcripts. The HTBI primer set served for first-round RT-PCR of the TCR CDR3. TCRdb re-analysed the multiplex PCR reads in MiXCR, keeping a single row per CDR3 protein. The sample consists of tens of thousands of distinct CDR3 sequences, just under 50% of them appearing once.

The gene calls are TRBV9 and TRBJ2-3; TRBD2 matches at 9 bases. Source material: blood. The source of this sequence is a woman aged 45-60 years with Graves' hyperthyroidism that later progressed to Graves' ophthalmopathy. In DNA, the CDR3 is TGTGCCAGCACCCGGGGAGAGGGCATAGCGGGAGAATACACAGATACGCAGTATTTT. Amino acids: CASTRGEGIAGEYTDTQYF.